The sequence of this TCR beta chain was determined in a study of T cell repertoires in cytomegalovirus infection. Notes on the study in general: Public TCR beta family frequency separated CMV-and-HLA carriers, including in an independent cohort.

Of note for this clonotype: What it binds is unknown.

Germline CDR1 SGHNT, CDR2 YYREEE (reference sequence). Trimming removed 2 bases from V and 12 bases from J; junction bases left unmatched: 3. The CDR3 has 13 amino acids. Each CDR3 protein gets one entry after TCRdb re-called the reads with MiXCR. The sample shows around 540,000 distinct CDR3 sequences, roughly a third of them seen only once. This sample comprised cultured PBMCs, obtained from culture after CMV antigen stimulation. This sequence originates from a human donor in good health (CMV status not recorded). Some clones in this sample may be carry-over from other donors' samples. The V and J genes are TRBV5-4 and TRBJ2-1; TRBD2 agrees at 12 bases. The CDR3 is CASSLGLAGPQFF. As DNA, the CDR3 is TGTGCCAGCAGCTTAGGACTAGCGGGGCCGCAGTTCTTC.